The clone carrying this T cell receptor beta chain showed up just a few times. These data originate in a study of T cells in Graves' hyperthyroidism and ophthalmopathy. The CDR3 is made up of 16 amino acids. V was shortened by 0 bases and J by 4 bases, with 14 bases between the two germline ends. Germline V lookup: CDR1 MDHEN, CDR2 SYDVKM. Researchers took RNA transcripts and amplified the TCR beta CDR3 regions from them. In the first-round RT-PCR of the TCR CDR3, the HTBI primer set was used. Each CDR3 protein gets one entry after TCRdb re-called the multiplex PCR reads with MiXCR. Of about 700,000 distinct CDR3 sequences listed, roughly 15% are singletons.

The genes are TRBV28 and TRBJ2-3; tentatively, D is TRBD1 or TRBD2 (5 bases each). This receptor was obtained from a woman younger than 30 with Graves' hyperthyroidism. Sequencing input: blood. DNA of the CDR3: TGTGCCAGCAGTTTATGGACTTCCGGGGCCTCAGATACGCAGTATTTT. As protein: CASSLWTSGASDTQYF.